Below are 11 T cell receptor beta chains sequenced from a single sample in a study of blood T cell repertoires in COVID-19 (dated by TCRdb to the early 2020s). To prepare the library, the immunoSEQ multiplex PCR assay was applied. TCRdb carries this immuneACCESS record with in-frame sequences only. Its versions omit some clonotypes, under half of them owing to an unresolved V gene in the studies checked, with the rest unexplained. For this sample there are about 150,000 clones; approximately 80% appear just once. The ten most abundant clones make up about 6.8% of the sample. The sample comprised peripheral blood. These receptors originate from a woman aged 50 to 60 in a cohort sampled during active or convalescent COVID-19.

The chain carries TRBV5-5 and TRBJ2-5; D is possibly TRBD2 (5 bases). Trimming took off 2 bases at V and 1 base at J, with 6 bases between the two ends. The CDR3 contains 13 residues. Germline lookup yields CDR1 SGHKS and CDR2 YYEKEE (reference sequence). The chain's CDR3 is CASSLLVQETQYF. The DNA of the CDR3 is TGTGCCAGCAGCTTACTAGTCCAAGAGACCCAGTACTTC.

The rearrangement links TRBV7-6 to TRBJ2-6, with D possibly TRBD2 on 6 matching bases. This CDR3 has 16 amino acids. V lost 1 base and J lost 0, with 7 bases in between. Germline V lookup: CDR1 SGHVS, CDR2 FNYEAQ. CDR3 DNA: TGTGCCAGCAGCTTAGGGGGGGTCTCTGGGGCCAACGTCCTGACTTTC. Translating it yields CASSLGGVSGANVLTF.

This clone was seen a handful of times. The chain links TRBV2 to TRBJ1-1; TRBD1 matches at 8 bases. The CDR3 totals 14 residues. Germline CDR1 reads SNHLY; CDR2 reads FYNNEI. V shed 4 bases and J 4 bases; nucleotides not matched to a gene: 5. As DNA, the CDR3 is TGTGCCAGCAGTGTTACAGGGGGAGGCACTGAAGCTTTCTTT. The encoded protein is CASSVTGGGTEAFF.

The rearrangement joins TRBV5-1 to TRBJ1-3; D not certain. The CDR3 consists of 17 residues. Trimming stripped 2 bases from V and 1 base from J, with 16 bases between. Germline V gives CDR1 SGHRS, CDR2 YFSETQ. In nucleotides, the CDR3 is TGCGCCAGCAGCTTCATGTCAGGTGGTTGGTCTGGAAACACCATATATTTT. As protein: CASSFMSGGWSGNTIYF.

V is TRBV9 and J is TRBJ1-4; 10 bases align to TRBD1. Germline CDR1 reads SGDLS; CDR2 reads YYNGEE. V gave up 4 bases and J gave up 2 bases; unmatched junction bases: 8. The CDR3 covers 17 residues. The CDR3 loop reads CASSRDGQGVTNEKLFF. The CDR3 DNA is TGTGCCAGCAGCAGAGACGGACAGGGGGTGACTAATGAAAAACTGTTTTTT. Looking up the rest from reference TRBV9 and TRBJ1-4 gives the full variable domain: DSGVTQTPKHLITATGQRVTLRCSPRSGDLSVYWYQQSLDQGLQFLIQYYNGEERAKGNILERFSAQQFPDLHSELNLSSLELGDSALYFCASSRDGQGVTNEKLFFGSGTQLSVL.

V gene TRBV6-5 combines with J gene TRBJ2-3; 12 bases align to TRBD2. In germline, CDR1 is MNHEY, CDR2 SVGAGI. Trimming cost V 6 bases and J 3 bases; bases outside gene matches: 1. CDR3 length equals 14 residues. CDR3 sequence reads: CASRLAGGTDTQYF. CDR3 DNA sequence: TGTGCCAGCAGACTAGCGGGGGGAACAGATACGCAGTATTTT.

This clone turned up a few times. The chain has TRBV19 and TRBJ1-5; weak D call: TRBD1 (5 bases). CDR1 is LNHDA and CDR2 is SQIVND in the germline V gene (reference sequence). This CDR3 comprises 13 residues. V was pared by 5 bases and J by 5 bases, with 10 bases between. The CDR3 region is CASSQGRDQPQHF. Here the CDR3 DNA reads TGTGCCAGTAGTCAGGGAAGGGATCAGCCCCAGCATTTT.

This clone was observed a few times. The V gene is TRBV3-1 (or the pseudogene TRBV3-2), the J gene TRBJ1-6, with D perhaps matching TRBD1 (5 bases). Trimming took 4 bases from V and 12 from J, leaving 16 bases between them. The CDR3 runs 14 residues. Germline loops: CDR1 LGHDT, CDR2 YNNKEL (reference sequence). CDR3 nucleotides: TGTGCCAGCAGCCCCCCGACCCCCCAGGGACCCCTCCACTTT. Protein sequence: CASSPPTPQGPLHF.

The chain employs TRBV6-1 and TRBJ1-1; 8 bases match TRBD1. The CDR3 totals 15 residues. The V gene end was trimmed by 3 bases and the J gene end by 4 bases; junction bases not matched to a gene: 7. Germline CDR1 is MNHNS and CDR2 is SASEGT. CDR3 in amino acids: CASSEGGTGGTEAFF. The CDR3 region has the DNA TGTGCCAGCAGTGAGGGGGGTACAGGGGGCACTGAAGCTTTCTTT.

The chain has TRBV6-5 and TRBJ1-1, with no clear D. V was cut by 0 bases and J by 4 bases, with 9 bases left in between. Germline lookup yields CDR1 MNHEY and CDR2 SVGAGI. The CDR3 is 14 amino acids. The DNA for the CDR3 is TGTGCCAGCAGTTACTCGGAGGGTGGCACTGAAGCTTTCTTT. It yields the protein CASSYSEGGTEAFF.

The chain is built from TRBV6-1 and TRBJ1-2, with D perhaps matching TRBD1 (5 bases). The length of the CDR3 is 11 residues. Germline CDR1 reads MNHNS; CDR2 reads SASEGT. Trimming took 1 base from V and 10 from J, leaving 7 bases between them. The DNA of the CDR3 is TGTGCCAGCAGTGAAGACAGGATCTACACCTTC. The encoded protein is CASSEDRIYTF.